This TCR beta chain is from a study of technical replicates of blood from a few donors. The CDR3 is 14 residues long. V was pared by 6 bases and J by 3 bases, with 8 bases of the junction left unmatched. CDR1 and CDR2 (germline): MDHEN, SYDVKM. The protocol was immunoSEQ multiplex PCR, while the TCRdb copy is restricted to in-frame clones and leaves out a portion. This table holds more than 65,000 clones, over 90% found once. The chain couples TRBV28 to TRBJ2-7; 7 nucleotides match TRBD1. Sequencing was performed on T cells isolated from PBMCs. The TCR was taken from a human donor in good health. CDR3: CASSARDRYYEQYF. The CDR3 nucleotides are TGTGCCAGCAGCGCCCGGGACAGATACTACGAGCAGTACTTC.